The 9 T cell receptor beta chains below were found in one sample sequenced in a study of cytomegalovirus exposure and HLA in healthy donors. A multiplex PCR was run with 60 Vbeta primers and 13 Jbeta primers. Sequenced by immunoSEQ multiplex PCR; TCRdb stores in-frame clones only, minus some. The sample holds fewer than 70,000 clones, 74% seen once. The sequencing input was PBMCs. The origin of the receptors is a woman aged 55-70 years in good health and CMV-seropositive.

This clone appeared once. This sequence joins TRBV6-1 and TRBJ1-5, with 7 nucleotides matching TRBD1. Germline V gives CDR1 MNHNS, CDR2 SASEGT. The CDR3 totals 14 residues. Trimming at V came to 10 bases and at J to 3 bases, leaving 9 bases not matched to a gene. CDR3 amino acids: CATERGGLNQPQHF. Written as DNA, the CDR3 is TGTGCCACCGAAAGAGGGGGCCTCAATCAGCCCCAGCATTTT.

The V call is TRBV25-1, the J call TRBJ2-1; 11 bases are shared with TRBD1. Germline-derived CDR1 and CDR2 are MGHDK and SYGVNS. The CDR3 runs 15 residues. V was clipped by 4 bases and J by 3 bases; unmatched bases: 2. CDR3 protein: CASSAGTGGYNEQFF. As DNA, the CDR3 is TGTGCCAGCAGTGCCGGGACAGGGGGCTACAATGAGCAGTTCTTC.

The chain couples TRBV2 to TRBJ1-2; no definite D call. The CDR3 sequence is 13 residues long. Trimming took off 7 bases at V and 2 bases at J, with 11 bases between the two ends. Germline values: CDR1 SNHLY, CDR2 FYNNEI. Here the CDR3 DNA reads TGTGCCAGCAATCTGTTAATGAACTATGGCTACACCTTC. It is translated as CASNLLMNYGYTF. Looking up the rest from reference TRBV2 and TRBJ1-2 gives the full variable domain: EPEVTQTPSHQVTQMGQEVILRCVPISNHLYFYWYRQILGQKVEFLVSFYNNEISEKSEIFDDQFSVERPDGSNFTLKIRSTKLEDSAMYFCASNLLMNYGYTFGSGTRLTVV.

The chain has TRBV6-5 and TRBJ2-7; TRBD1 matches at 9 bases. Germline values: CDR1 MNHEY, CDR2 SVGAGI. J lost 9 bases, V lost 6 bases, and 12 bases had no gene match. CDR3 length: 14 amino acids. CDR3 bases: TGTGCCAGCAGAAACACAGGGGGCGGACTGGGGCAGTACTTC. This codes for CASRNTGGGLGQYF.

The chain couples TRBV10-3 to TRBJ2-5; 9 nucleotides agree with TRBD2. Germline V gene lookup returns CDR1 ENHRY and CDR2 SYGVKD. The V gene end was trimmed by 3 bases and the J gene end by 2 bases; junction bases not matched to a gene: 7. This CDR3 is 16 amino acids long. Written as DNA, the CDR3 is TGTGCCATCAGTGACGGTAATAGCGGGGGACAAGAGACCCAGTACTTC. Its protein product is CAISDGNSGGQETQYF.

The chain carries TRBV30 and TRBJ1-6; TRBD1 agrees at 9 bases. Germline V gene data show CDR1 as GTSNPN and CDR2 as SVGIG (reference sequence). V was clipped by 3 bases and J by 6 bases; unmatched bases: 6. This CDR3 contains 15 residues. Here the CDR3 reads CAWRGQGFSNSPLHF. The CDR3 coding sequence is TGTGCCTGGAGGGGACAGGGCTTCTCTAATTCACCCCTCCACTTT.

This clone was detected many times. With only one base between it and a far larger clone, this is likely a read error. The chain uses TRBV14 and TRBJ2-1; D perhaps matches TRBD2 (6 bases). V was cut by 5 bases and J by 11 bases, with 16 bases left in between. Germline loops: CDR1 SGHDN, CDR2 FVKESK. This CDR3 spans 13 amino acids. CDR3 amino acids: CASSCGPAGQQFF. The DNA of the CDR3 is TGTGCCAGCAGCTGCGGACCTGCGGGGCAGCAGTTCTTC.

J is TRBJ2-3 and V is TRBV7-3, with 9 positions matching TRBD1. Germline-derived CDR1 and CDR2 are SGHTA and FQGTGA. J gave up 1 base and V 5 bases, and 7 bases lay outside the gene matches. The CDR3 extends over 16 amino acids. The CDR3 DNA is TGTGCCAGCAGCCTCAAAACAGGGGGCGGCACAGATACGCAGTATTTT. As protein: CASSLKTGGGTDTQYF.

The chain links TRBV6-5 to TRBJ1-2; 8 positions agree with TRBD1. Germline V gene lookup returns CDR1 MNHEY and CDR2 SVGAGI. The length of the CDR3 is 15 residues. V gave up 4 bases and J gave up 4 bases; unmatched junction bases: 8. This chain's CDR3 is CASSWTGTLGYGYTF. The CDR3 DNA reads as TGTGCCAGCAGTTGGACAGGGACACTGGGCTATGGCTACACCTTC.